The present TCR beta chain was sequenced within a study of tumour-infiltrating T cells in Burkitt lymphoma. On the study more broadly: Patients covered every epidemiological subtype of Burkitt lymphoma. Survival, overall and progression-free, tracked with productive clonality. Points from the study as a whole: Several public clonotypes recurred in numerous Burkitt lymphoma patients.

Assay: immunoSEQ multiplex PCR; the TCRdb copy retains only in-frame clones and omits some. The profile covers some 2,200 clones, with more than 13% appearing a single time and around 9% taken by the ten largest. Concerning this clone itself: The antigen is unknown.

In germline, CDR1 is SGHDT, CDR2 YYEEEE. Trimming removed 4 bases from V and 1 base from J; junction bases left unmatched: 4. The CDR3 sequence is 15 residues long. This TCR was sampled from a human donor with relapsed Burkitt lymphoma. This rearrangement joins TRBV5-6 to TRBJ2-2, with 7 bases lining up with TRBD2. Sequencing was carried out using tumor tissue from a relapse. CDR3 DNA sequence: TGTGCCAGCAGCCGGGGGGACGGGAACACCGGGGAGCTGTTTTTT. It is translated as CASSRGDGNTGELFF.